The clone carrying this T cell receptor (beta chain) showed up just a few times. No antigen is known for it. With no exceptions, donors were healthy Caucasians. The source of the sample is a study of identical twins. Findings of the study overall: Models underestimated out-of-frame TCR alpha sharing in monozygotic twins. Beta out-of-frame twin sharing showed a weaker excess.

The ends lost 3 bases at V and 5 bases at J; junction bases unmatched: 5. Germline assignment: CDR1 SGDLS and CDR2 YYNGEE. The CDR3 totals 15 residues. The cDNA had a unique molecular identifier and a template-switch universal primer site. Each CDR3 protein gets one entry after TCRdb re-called the 5' RACE reads with MiXCR. Among about 690,000 distinct CDR3 sequences listed, around 6.1% were seen once. The V and J genes are TRBV9 and TRBJ2-1, with TRBD2 identical over 10 bases. Material for sequencing was naive T cells sorted from blood. The TCR comes from a young man in good health. The CDR3 sequence: CASSGRTSGNNEQFF. The DNA of the CDR3 is TGTGCCAGCAGCGGAAGGACTAGCGGCAACAATGAGCAGTTCTTC.